These 23 T cell receptor beta chains share one sample of origin, sequenced in a study of CD8 T cells in ankylosing spondylitis. In TCRdb, the 5' RACE reads were re-called with MiXCR into one record per CDR3 protein. Of 30,000 to 40,000 distinct CDR3 sequences listed, over 9% were seen once; the top ten hold roughly a sixth. Sequencing was performed on blood, either unsorted or a sorted T cell fraction (not recorded which). The receptors here all came from a male donor with ankylosing spondylitis or in good health (not recorded which).

This clonotype has a count of ten or more. This chain uses TRBV7-9 with TRBJ2-1, with 12 nucleotides matching TRBD2. Germline loops: CDR1 SEHNR, CDR2 FQNEAQ (reference sequence). V was clipped by 5 bases and J by 8 bases; unmatched bases: 7. The CDR3 runs 15 residues. The CDR3 sequence: CASSPTSGRIDEQFF. The CDR3 nucleotides are TGTGCCAGCAGCCCGACTAGCGGGAGAATCGATGAGCAGTTCTTC.

CDR3 in amino acids: CASSQDRVGGYEQYF. Here the CDR3 DNA reads TGCGCCAGCAGCCAAGATCGGGTGGGGGGCTACGAGCAGTACTTC. J is TRBJ2-7 and V is TRBV4-3; weak D call: TRBD2 (6 bases). The CDR3 is 15 residues long. The V gene lost 0 bases and the J gene lost 3 bases, with 12 bases spanning the gap. CDR1 and CDR2 from the germline V gene are LGHNA and YSLEER.

At least ten counts were recorded for this clonotype. This chain links TRBV29-1 with TRBJ2-3; 9 bases map to TRBD2. The CDR3 sequence is 13 residues long. The V and J ends lost 7 bases and 1 base, in that order; junction bases with no gene match: 3. The germline V gene encodes CDR1 SQVTM and CDR2 ANQGSEA. CDR3 sequence (DNA): TGCAGCGGGTTAGCGGGAGGCACAGATACGCAGTATTTT. It yields the protein CSGLAGGTDTQYF.

In this sample, this clonotype turned up many times. The rearrangement uses TRBV9 and TRBJ2-5, with TRBD2 as a possible D gene (6 bases). Germline CDR1 and CDR2: SGDLS and YYNGEE. This CDR3 has 15 amino acids. V lost 0 bases to trimming and J lost 4 bases, with 13 bases between them. The DNA for the CDR3 is TGTGCCAGCAGCGTAGCGGGAGATCCTCTAGAGACCCAGTACTTC. Protein product: CASSVAGDPLETQYF.

This clonotype was counted ten times or more. The chain carries TRBV5-1 and TRBJ2-2, with TRBD2 matching over 12 bases. This CDR3 region has 16 residues. Germline lookup yields CDR1 SGHRS and CDR2 YFSETQ. Trimming cost V 3 bases and J 4 bases; bases outside gene matches: 4. CDR3 sequence: CASSYLAGGTTGELFF. As DNA, the CDR3 is TGCGCCAGCAGCTATCTAGCGGGAGGGACCACCGGGGAGCTGTTTTTT.

This clonotype was picked up many times. This chain uses TRBV5-1 with TRBJ2-5; no clear D gene. The CDR3 is 13 residues long. From germline, CDR1 is SGHRS and CDR2 YFSETQ. Trimming stripped 1 base from V and 3 bases from J, with 7 bases between. CDR3 region: CASSLQFEETQYF. The CDR3, as DNA: TGCGCCAGCAGCTTGCAATTCGAAGAGACCCAGTACTTC.

As DNA, the CDR3 is TGCAGTGCTAGACTGCCTAGCGGGAAGAGCTCCTACAATGAGCAGTTCTTC. Protein product: CSARLPSGKSSYNEQFF. The chain carries TRBV20-1 and TRBJ2-1; 9 bases agree with TRBD2. Germline V lookup: CDR1 DFQATT, CDR2 SNEGSKA (reference sequence). Trimming cost V 2 bases and J 0 bases; bases outside gene matches: 8. The CDR3 spans 17 residues.

At least ten counts were recorded for this clonotype. This rearrangement joins TRBV20-1 to TRBJ2-5, with 11 bases identical to TRBD2. From germline, CDR1 is DFQATT and CDR2 SNEGSKA (reference sequence). Germline trimming cut 6 bases from V and 2 bases from J; bases unmatched to any gene: 11. This CDR3 is 16 amino acids long. CDR3 loop: CSATNPGLAVQETQYF. CDR3 nucleotide sequence: TGCAGTGCCACCAACCCGGGACTAGCGGTTCAAGAGACCCAGTACTTC.

This clonotype was picked up many times. The rearrangement links TRBV18 to TRBJ1-5, with D maybe TRBD1 (5 bases). V was pared by 2 bases and J by 1 base, with 9 bases between. The CDR3 totals 15 residues. Germline CDR1 is KGHSH and CDR2 is LQKENI. The CDR3 loop is CASSPGGSSNQPQHF. CDR3 coding DNA: TGTGCCAGCTCACCAGGGGGGTCCAGCAATCAGCCCCAGCATTTT.

Ten or more counts support this clonotype. The V and J genes are TRBV5-1 and TRBJ2-3; no definite D call. CDR3 length: 15 residues. Trimming stripped 0 bases from V and 5 bases from J, with 13 bases between. The germline gives CDR1 SGHRS, CDR2 YFSETQ. The DNA of the CDR3 is TGCGCCAGCAGCTTGGTGGCCCCTACACGAGATACGCAGTATTTT. As protein: CASSLVAPTRDTQYF.

This clonotype showed up many times. The J gene is TRBJ2-7, the V gene TRBV12-3 or TRBV12-4; 10 bases are shared with TRBD1. V shed 5 bases and J 5 bases; nucleotides not matched to a gene: 3. The CDR3 runs to 13 residues. CDR3 in DNA: TGTGCCAGCAGTCGACAGGGGGCCAACGAGCAGTACTTC. Translated: CASSRQGANEQYF.

Ten or more counts support this clonotype. V gene TRBV12-3 or TRBV12-4 combines with J gene TRBJ1-4; 10 nucleotides match TRBD1. Unmatched junction bases numbered 8, after V lost 8 bases and J lost 8 bases. The CDR3 has 14 residues. The chain's CDR3 is CASGDRGQEEKLFF. The CDR3 DNA is TGTGCCAGCGGAGACAGGGGGCAAGAAGAAAAACTGTTTTTT.

This clonotype was counted ten times or more. This chain joins TRBV3-1 and TRBJ2-1; TRBD2 aligns across 9 bases. Germline CDR1 is LGHDT and CDR2 is YNNKEL (reference sequence). The J segment lost 0 bases and the V segment lost 0 bases, leaving 6 bases of the junction unmatched. The CDR3 runs 18 residues. The CDR3 DNA sequence: TGTGCCAGCAGCCAAGATCCCCTAGCGGGGAGCTCCTACAATGAGCAGTTCTTC. Protein product: CASSQDPLAGSSYNEQFF.

This clonotype was seen many times. The chain joins TRBV10-2 to TRBJ2-2, with D unclear. V was pared by 4 bases and J by 6 bases, with 9 bases between. Germline lookup yields CDR1 WSHSY and CDR2 SAAADI. This CDR3 contains 13 residues. The CDR3 loop reads CASSVRKPGELFF. The CDR3 DNA sequence: TGCGCCAGCAGTGTCCGTAAACCCGGGGAGCTGTTTTTT.

The table lists this clonotype with many counts. The V gene is TRBV7-6, the J gene TRBJ2-2; 13 nucleotides line up with TRBD2. From germline, CDR1 is SGHVS and CDR2 FNYEAQ. The CDR3 has 16 amino acids. Trimming took 5 bases from V and 6 from J; bases not matched to a gene: 6. CDR3 in DNA: TGTGCCAGCAGCAGGGGGACTAGCGGGATCCCCGGGGAGCTGTTTTTT. Protein product: CASSRGTSGIPGELFF. The full variable domain, with the rest looked up from reference TRBV7-6 and TRBJ2-2, is GAGVSQSPRYKVTKRGQDVALRCDPISGHVSLYWYRQALGQGPEFLTYFNYEAQQDKSGLPNDRFSAERPEGSISTLTIQRTEQRDSAMYRCASSRGTSGIPGELFFGEGSRLTVL.

At least ten counts were recorded for this clonotype. The V gene is TRBV6-1, the J gene TRBJ2-1; D remains unclear. This CDR3 region has 16 residues. The V end was cut by 0 bases, the J end by 2 bases, with 11 bases between. In germline, CDR1 is MNHNS, CDR2 SASEGT. CDR3 sequence (DNA): TGTGCCAGCAGTGAAGCGCTCCTAGAGGCCTACAATGAGCAGTTCTTC. Residues: CASSEALLEAYNEQFF.

This clonotype was counted ten times or more. V is TRBV12-3 or TRBV12-4 and J is TRBJ1-5, with 7 bases fitting TRBD1. V trimming: 5 bases; J trimming: 4 bases; junction bases outside the gene matches: 5. The CDR3 is 14 residues long. DNA of the CDR3: TGTGCCAGCAGTGCGACAGGGTCAAATCAGCCCCAGCATTTT. Protein product: CASSATGSNQPQHF.

In the case of this clonotype: A much more abundant neighbour one base away suggests this may be a read error. This chain connects TRBV20-1 to TRBJ2-2; 13 bases align to TRBD2. The CDR3 runs 15 residues. Germline V gives CDR1 DFQATT, CDR2 SNEGSKA (reference sequence). CDR3 sequence reads: CIARTSGSYTGELFF. The CDR3 nucleotides read TGCATTGCGCGGACTAGCGGGAGCTACACCGGGGAGCTGTTTTTT.

This clonotype was counted ten times or more. The chain couples TRBV9 to TRBJ1-3, with 7 bases matching TRBD1. The CDR3 loop spans 15 amino acids. V shed 0 bases, J shed 8 bases, and the junction held 8 bases outside the gene matches. CDR1 and CDR2 from the germline V gene are SGDLS and YYNGEE. The CDR3 spells CASSVEGTDGHTIYF. CDR3 DNA sequence: TGTGCCAGCAGCGTAGAAGGGACAGACGGGCACACCATATATTTT. Full variable domain (remainder filled in from reference TRBV9 and TRBJ1-3): DSGVTQTPKHLITATGQRVTLRCSPRSGDLSVYWYQQSLDQGLQFLIQYYNGEERAKGNILERFSAQQFPDLHSELNLSSLELGDSALYFCASSVEGTDGHTIYFGEGSWLTVV.

This clonotype appeared many times. This sequence joins TRBV7-2 and TRBJ2-5; possibly TRBD2 for D (5 bases). The CDR3 contains 13 residues. CDR1 SGHTA and CDR2 FQGNSA come from the germline V gene. The V end lost 5 bases, the J end lost 5 bases, and 12 bases lay between the germline ends. The CDR3 sequence: CASSIWGAETQYF. In DNA form, the CDR3 reads TGTGCCAGCAGCATCTGGGGAGCGGAGACCCAGTACTTC.

This clonotype was seen at least ten times. The chain couples TRBV5-1 to TRBJ2-5; a weak D match, TRBD1 (5 bases). V dropped 1 base and J dropped 1 base, with 5 bases sitting between them. Germline V gene lookup returns CDR1 SGHRS and CDR2 YFSETQ. The CDR3 totals 13 residues. The CDR3 DNA is TGCGCCAGCAGCTTGAGGGGCCAAGAGACCCAGTACTTC. Protein sequence: CASSLRGQETQYF.

At least ten counts were recorded for this clonotype. V and J are TRBV24-1 and TRBJ1-5; tentative D call: TRBD1 (5 bases). This CDR3 spans 14 amino acids. Germline V gene lookup returns CDR1 KGHDR and CDR2 SFDVKD. Trimming shortened V by 4 bases and J by 4 bases, and 10 bases separated the two germline ends. CDR3 protein: CATSDGTPNQPQHF. The DNA of the CDR3 is TGTGCCACCAGTGACGGGACTCCAAATCAGCCCCAGCATTTT.

This clonotype appeared many times. The genes are TRBV9 and TRBJ1-4, with a weak D call TRBD1 (6 bases). Trimming stripped 0 bases from V and 0 bases from J, with 6 bases between. This CDR3 is built from 15 residues. Per the germline V gene, CDR1 is SGDLS and CDR2 is YYNGEE. CDR3 DNA: TGTGCCAGCAGCGTAGGGACAGCAACTAATGAAAAACTGTTTTTT. It yields the protein CASSVGTATNEKLFF.